A single sample gave rise to the 26 T cell receptor beta chains below, sequenced in a study of shared clonotypes between healthy human individuals. The assay was immunoSEQ multiplex PCR, and TCRdb's table has in-frame clones only and misses some. The sample consists of some 500,000 clones, over 60% of them appearing once. Sequences were obtained from PBMCs. The receptors here all came from a woman aged 40 to 50 in good health. Some clones in this sample may be carry-over from other donors' samples.

The rearrangement joins TRBV7-2 to TRBJ2-5; maybe TRBD1 (5 bases). This CDR3 contains 14 residues. The V end was cut by 5 bases, the J end by 5 bases, with 15 bases between. Germline CDR1 is SGHTA and CDR2 is FQGNSA. The CDR3 bases are TGTGCCAGCAGCAGATATCAGGGTCTGGAGACCCAGTACTTC. It encodes CASSRYQGLETQYF.

This clone was seen once. The CDR3 sequence is CASRDESQPQHF. The CDR3 DNA reads TGTGCCAGCAGGGACGAAAGTCAGCCCCAGCATTTT. The chain uses TRBV2 and TRBJ1-5; D gene uncertain. Trimming left V 6 bases short and J 6 bases short, with 9 bases between. This CDR3 region has 12 residues. From germline, CDR1 is SNHLY and CDR2 FYNNEI. Drawing the rest from reference TRBV2 and TRBJ1-5, the complete variable domain is EPEVTQTPSHQVTQMGQEVILRCVPISNHLYFYWYRQILGQKVEFLVSFYNNEISEKSEIFDDQFSVERPDGSNFTLKIRSTKLEDSAMYFCASRDESQPQHFGDGTRLSIL.

To note about this clone: A far larger clone is off by one base, so a read error is likely. The same CDR3 also results from other DNA sequences found in this sample. The chain employs TRBV9 and TRBJ1-3; no firm D call. Germline V gene sequence: CDR1 SGDLS, CDR2 YYNGEE. The CDR3 totals 14 residues. CDR3 DNA sequence: TGTGCCAGCAGCCTCACTTTTGCTGGGAACACCATATATTTT. It yields the protein CASSLTFAGNTIYF.

Ten or more counts support this clone. Other DNA sequences within the sample encode an identical CDR3. J is TRBJ2-5 and V is TRBV5-8, with D possibly called TRBD1 or TRBD2 (5 bases each). CDR3 length equals 15 residues. V lost 4 bases and J 2 bases, leaving 15 bases between the germline ends. The germline V gene encodes CDR1 SGHTS and CDR2 YDEGEE. In DNA form, the CDR3 reads TGTGCCAGCAGCCCGTCGGGACGCAAGCAAGAGACCCAGTACTTC. Its translation: CASSPSGRKQETQYF.

This CDR3 is CASSPTGGGQPQHF. The CDR3 DNA reads TGTGCCAGCAGTCCGACAGGGGGAGGTCAGCCCCAGCATTTT. The V and J genes are TRBV28 and TRBJ1-5; 9 positions agree with TRBD1. Trimming at V came to 5 bases and at J to 6 bases, leaving 5 bases not matched to a gene. CDR1 and CDR2 from the germline V gene are MDHEN and SYDVKM. This CDR3 is built from 14 residues.

The chain uses TRBV27 and TRBJ2-6, with D unresolved. Germline assignment: CDR1 MNHEY and CDR2 SMNVEV (reference sequence). The CDR3 length is 17 residues. V was pared by 2 bases and J by 0 bases, with 11 bases between. This CDR3 reads CASSLPNPVSGANVLTF. The CDR3 nucleotides are TGTGCCAGCAGTTTACCCAACCCGGTCTCTGGGGCCAACGTCCTGACTTTC.

This clone was observed once. The rearrangement links TRBV28 to TRBJ2-5; TRBD2 matches 11 bases. J lost 1 base, V lost 5 bases, and 3 bases had no gene match. Looked up from germline, CDR1 is MDHEN and CDR2 is SYDVKM. The CDR3 length is 15 residues. As DNA, the CDR3 is TGTGCCAGCAGTGTCGGGACTAGCGGCCAAGAGACCCAGTACTTC. This encodes CASSVGTSGQETQYF.

The J gene is TRBJ1-1, the V gene TRBV28; D perhaps matches TRBD1 (6 bases). Germline loops: CDR1 MDHEN, CDR2 SYDVKM. CDR3 length equals 14 residues. Trimming pared 3 bases from V and 10 bases from J, leaving 18 bases between. The CDR3 DNA reads TGTGCCAGCAGTTTGACCGTAGGGGGACTCACAGCTTTCTTT. Its protein is CASSLTVGGLTAFF.

This sequence joins TRBV29-1 and TRBJ1-2; perhaps TRBD1 as D (5 bases). The CDR3 sequence is 13 residues long. Germline-derived CDR1 and CDR2 are SQVTM and ANQGSEA. V was clipped by 4 bases and J by 4 bases, with 13 bases between them. This CDR3 is CSVGTPGTYGYTF. CDR3 nucleotides: TGCAGCGTTGGTACCCCAGGGACCTATGGCTACACCTTC.

This chain links TRBV6-1 with TRBJ2-7; TRBD2 might be the D (6 bases). The CDR3 length is 14 residues. V lost 6 bases to trimming and J lost 4 bases, with 16 bases between them. CDR1 is MNHNS, CDR2 SASEGT, per germline. Here the CDR3 reads CASSAAGLLYEQYF. The CDR3 DNA reads as TGTGCCAGCAGCGCCGCGGGACTCCTTTACGAGCAGTACTTC.

V and J are TRBV29-1 and TRBJ2-3; 7 bases agree with TRBD1. The CDR3 consists of 14 residues. V lost 7 bases and J lost 3; bases outside the gene matches: 10. The germline CDR1 and CDR2 sequences are SQVTM and ANQGSEA. CDR3 region: CSAPRGFGTDTQYF. CDR3 DNA: TGCAGCGCCCCCAGGGGGTTCGGGACAGATACGCAGTATTTT.

V and J are TRBV19 and TRBJ1-5, with a tentative D call TRBD1 (5 bases). The CDR3 loop spans 16 amino acids. Germline V CDR1 and CDR2: LNHDA, SQIVND (reference sequence). Trimming pared 6 bases from V and 4 bases from J, leaving 19 bases between. The CDR3 nucleotides read TGTGCCAGTAGACACAGACGGGACCCGGGGAATCAGCCCCAGCATTTT. This codes for CASRHRRDPGNQPQHF.

V gene TRBV7-6 combines with J gene TRBJ1-1; no clear D gene. The length of the CDR3 is 13 residues. Per the germline V gene, CDR1 is SGHVS and CDR2 is FNYEAQ. Trimming removed 2 bases from V and 4 bases from J, with 8 bases in between. The CDR3 is CASSLRAATEAFF. Here the CDR3 DNA reads TGTGCCAGCAGCTTAAGAGCAGCCACTGAAGCTTTCTTT.

Of note for this clone: Within the sample, other DNA sequences also encode this same CDR3. The genes are TRBV30 and TRBJ1-5; possibly TRBD1 for D (5 bases). This CDR3 is built from 13 residues. Germline CDR1 reads GTSNPN; CDR2 reads SVGIG (reference sequence). V shed 2 bases and J shed 3 bases, with 8 bases lying between them. The CDR3 loop reads CAWSRGPNQPQHF. CDR3 coding DNA: TGTGCCTGGAGTAGGGGACCCAATCAGCCCCAGCATTTT.

This chain connects TRBV28 to TRBJ1-2; TRBD1 is a possible D gene (5 bases). The CDR3 is made up of 12 amino acids. The germline V gene encodes CDR1 MDHEN and CDR2 SYDVKM. Trimming removed 10 bases at V and 4 bases at J, with 13 bases between. The CDR3 DNA reads TGTGCCACCTGCAGGGACTCCTATGGCTACACCTTC. The encoded protein is CATCRDSYGYTF.

The sample holds a few counts of this clone. The V and J genes are TRBV6-1 and TRBJ1-3; a possible D gene is TRBD1 (5 bases). V was trimmed by 7 bases and J by 2 bases, leaving 12 bases between them. Germline loops: CDR1 MNHNS, CDR2 SASEGT. This CDR3 region has 14 residues. The CDR3 loop reads CASTIDSTGNTIYF. DNA for the CDR3: TGTGCCAGCACAATAGACAGTACTGGAAACACCATATATTTT.

The genes are TRBV18 and TRBJ1-1; D is possibly TRBD1 (5 bases). This CDR3 region has 15 residues. V was trimmed by 6 bases and J by 5 bases, leaving 19 bases between them. Germline V gene lookup returns CDR1 KGHSH and CDR2 LQKENI. The CDR3 nucleotides are TGTGCCAGCTCGATTGACAGACAAGGTTTTACTGAAGCTTTCTTT. The encoded protein is CASSIDRQGFTEAFF.

The chain has TRBV4-3 and TRBJ2-1; no firm D call. V was trimmed by 0 bases and J by 8 bases, leaving 8 bases between them. The germline V gene encodes CDR1 LGHNA and CDR2 YSLEER. The CDR3 length is 13 residues. CDR3 DNA: TGCGCCAGCAGCCAAGATCTTATTCATGAGCAGTTCTTC. Translated: CASSQDLIHEQFF.

V is TRBV2 and J is TRBJ2-7; 10 bases agree with TRBD1. V dropped 9 bases and J dropped 1; count of bases not matched to a gene: 6. The CDR3 extends over 14 amino acids. Germline CDR1 and CDR2: SNHLY and FYNNEI. CDR3 coding DNA: TGTGCCAGTAGTTGGGACAGGGGTTCCTACGAGCAGTACTTC. It is translated as CASSWDRGSYEQYF.

The chain recombines TRBV4-2 with TRBJ2-1; D ambiguous. CDR3 length equals 16 residues. CDR1 LGHNA and CDR2 YNFKEQ come from the germline V gene. V was pared by 3 bases and J by 0 bases, with 12 bases between. The CDR3 protein is CASSHLLPSSYNEQFF. The DNA of the CDR3 is TGTGCCAGCAGCCACTTATTACCGAGCTCCTACAATGAGCAGTTCTTC.

This clone has just a few counts. A much larger clonotype is one base distant, so this may be a read error. Other DNA sequences of this sample code for an identical CDR3. This rearrangement joins TRBV4-2 to TRBJ2-5; perhaps TRBD2 as D (6 bases). This CDR3 is built from 16 residues. Germline V gene data show CDR1 as LGHNA and CDR2 as YNFKEQ. CDR3 DNA sequence: TGTGCCAGCAGTCAAGGTGTGGTAGCGGAGCAAGAGACCCAGTACTTC. It encodes CASSQGVVAEQETQYF.

The V and J genes are TRBV2 and TRBJ2-7; the match to TRBD2 covers 13 bases. The trim removed 2 bases at V and 3 bases at J, leaving 1 base unmatched. This CDR3 has 15 amino acids. Per germline, CDR1 SNHLY and CDR2 FYNNEI. CDR3 residues: CASSERLAGGYEQYF. The CDR3 nucleotides are TGTGCCAGCAGTGAAAGACTAGCGGGAGGCTACGAGCAGTACTTC. Variable domain in full (rest from reference TRBV2 and TRBJ2-7): EPEVTQTPSHQVTQMGQEVILRCVPISNHLYFYWYRQILGQKVEFLVSFYNNEISEKSEIFDDQFSVERPDGSNFTLKIRSTKLEDSAMYFCASSERLAGGYEQYFGPGTRLTVT.

The rearrangement links TRBV27 to TRBJ1-1; 8 nucleotides align to TRBD1. The junction had 10 bases not matched to a gene; V was cut back by 4 bases and J by 9 bases. Per germline, CDR1 MNHEY and CDR2 SMNVEV (reference sequence). The length of the CDR3 is 14 residues. This CDR3 is CASSSSGTGVKAFF. The CDR3 DNA follows: TGTGCCAGCAGTTCCTCCGGGACAGGAGTTAAAGCTTTCTTT.

This clone was detected once. The rearrangement joins TRBV6-1 to TRBJ1-1, with 7 positions matching TRBD1. The CDR3 has 13 residues. V was clipped by 10 bases and J by 0 bases; unmatched bases: 5. CDR1 is MNHNS and CDR2 is SASEGT in the germline V gene. The CDR3 DNA reads TGTGCCACAGGGGGGCACATGAACACTGAAGCTTTCTTT. Protein: CATGGHMNTEAFF.

The chain uses TRBV28 and TRBJ2-3; a weak D match, TRBD2 (7 bases). The CDR3 sequence is 15 residues long. Trimming cost V 7 bases and J 3 bases, with 17 bases left between them. Germline V gene data show CDR1 as MDHEN and CDR2 as SYDVKM. The CDR3 bases are TGTGCCAGCATCATAGGGGGTAGCGGGACAGATACGCAGTATTTT. Protein sequence: CASIIGGSGTDTQYF.

The V gene is TRBV7-2, the J gene TRBJ2-1, with 12 bases fitting TRBD2. The germline V gene has CDR1 SGHTA and CDR2 FQGNSA. This CDR3 has 15 residues. The V and J ends lost 5 bases and 7 bases, in that order; junction bases with no gene match: 6. CDR3 loop: CASSRTSGNRNEQFF. CDR3 DNA sequence: TGTGCCAGCAGCCGGACTAGCGGGAATAGGAATGAGCAGTTCTTC.